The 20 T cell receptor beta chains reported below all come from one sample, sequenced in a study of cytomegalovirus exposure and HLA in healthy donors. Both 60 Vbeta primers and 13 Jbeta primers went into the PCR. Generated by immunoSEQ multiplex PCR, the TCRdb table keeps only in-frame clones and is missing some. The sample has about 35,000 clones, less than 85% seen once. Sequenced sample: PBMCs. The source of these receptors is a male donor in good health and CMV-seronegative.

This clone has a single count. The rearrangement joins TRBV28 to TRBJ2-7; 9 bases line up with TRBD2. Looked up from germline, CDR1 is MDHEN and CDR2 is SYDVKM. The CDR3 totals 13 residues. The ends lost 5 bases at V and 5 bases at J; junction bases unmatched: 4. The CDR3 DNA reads TGTGCCAGCAGTCTAAGACTAGCGGACGAGCAGTACTTC. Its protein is CASSLRLADEQYF.

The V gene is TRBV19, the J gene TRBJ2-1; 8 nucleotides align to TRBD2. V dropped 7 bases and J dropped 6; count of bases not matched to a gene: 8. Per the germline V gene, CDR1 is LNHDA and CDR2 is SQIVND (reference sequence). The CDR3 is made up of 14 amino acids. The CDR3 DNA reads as TGTGCCAGTACGCCGGGACTAGAGTCCAATGAGCAGTTCTTC. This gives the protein CASTPGLESNEQFF.

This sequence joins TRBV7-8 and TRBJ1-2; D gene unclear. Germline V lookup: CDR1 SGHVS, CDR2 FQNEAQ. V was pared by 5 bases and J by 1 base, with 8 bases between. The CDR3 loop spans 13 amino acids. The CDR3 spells CASSATYNYGYTF. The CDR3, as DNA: TGTGCCAGCAGCGCGACTTATAACTATGGCTACACCTTC.

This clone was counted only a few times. The chain's CDR3 is CASSYGGTRSPLHF. The CDR3, as DNA: TGTGCCAGCAGTTACGGGGGGACGCGGTCACCCCTCCACTTT. V and J are TRBV6-5 and TRBJ1-6, with D maybe TRBD1 (5 bases). Germline CDR1 and CDR2: MNHEY and SVGAGI. This CDR3 spans 14 amino acids. V dropped 2 bases and J dropped 10 bases, with 12 bases sitting between them.

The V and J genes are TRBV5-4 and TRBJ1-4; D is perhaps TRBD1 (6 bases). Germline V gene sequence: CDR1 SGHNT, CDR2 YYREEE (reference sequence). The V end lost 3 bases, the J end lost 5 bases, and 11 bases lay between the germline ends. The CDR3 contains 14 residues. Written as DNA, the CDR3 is TGTGCCAGCAGCTCCGGACAGCCGAATGAAAAACTGTTTTTT. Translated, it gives CASSSGQPNEKLFF.

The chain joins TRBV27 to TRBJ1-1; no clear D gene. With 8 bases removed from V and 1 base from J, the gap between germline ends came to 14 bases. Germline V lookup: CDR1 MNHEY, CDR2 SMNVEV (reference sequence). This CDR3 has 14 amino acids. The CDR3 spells CASRLLGRNTEAFF. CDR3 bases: TGTGCCAGCCGGCTTCTGGGGAGGAACACTGAAGCTTTCTTT.

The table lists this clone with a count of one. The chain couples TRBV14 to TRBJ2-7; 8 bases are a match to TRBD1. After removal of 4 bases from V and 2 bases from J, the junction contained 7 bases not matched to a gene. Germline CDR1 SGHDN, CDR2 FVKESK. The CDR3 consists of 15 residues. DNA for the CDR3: TGTGCCAGCAGCCTCAGGGGGCGTAGCACCTACGAGCAGTACTTC. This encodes CASSLRGRSTYEQYF.

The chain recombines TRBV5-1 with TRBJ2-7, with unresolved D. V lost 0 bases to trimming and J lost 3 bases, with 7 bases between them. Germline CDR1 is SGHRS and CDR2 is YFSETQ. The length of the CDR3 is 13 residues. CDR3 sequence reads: CASSLASSYEQYF. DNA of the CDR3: TGCGCCAGCAGCTTGGCTAGTAGCTACGAGCAGTACTTC.

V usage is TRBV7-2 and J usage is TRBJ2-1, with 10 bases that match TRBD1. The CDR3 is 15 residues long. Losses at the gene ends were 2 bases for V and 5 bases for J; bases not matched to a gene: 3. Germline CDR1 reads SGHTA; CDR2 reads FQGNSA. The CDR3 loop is CASSLRQGANNEQFF. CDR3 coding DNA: TGTGCCAGCAGCTTAAGACAGGGGGCCAACAATGAGCAGTTCTTC.

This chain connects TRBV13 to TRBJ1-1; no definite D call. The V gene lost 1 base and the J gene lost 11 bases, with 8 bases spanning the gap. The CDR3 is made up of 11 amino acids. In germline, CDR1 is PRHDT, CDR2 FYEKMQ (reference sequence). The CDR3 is CASSLVGEAFF. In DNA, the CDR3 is TGTGCCAGCAGCTTAGTTGGGGAGGCTTTCTTT.

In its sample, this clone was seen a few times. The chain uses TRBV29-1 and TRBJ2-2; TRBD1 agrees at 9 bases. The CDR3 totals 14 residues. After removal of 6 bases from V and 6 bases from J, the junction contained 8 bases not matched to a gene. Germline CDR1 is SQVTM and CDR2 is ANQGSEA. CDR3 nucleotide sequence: TGCAGCGTCGCCCGGGACAGGGTTGCCGGGGAGCTGTTTTTT. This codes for CSVARDRVAGELFF.

CDR3 in DNA: TGCGCCAGCAGCCCCACCGAGGGCCGGGAGACCCAGTACTTC. Encoded protein: CASSPTEGRETQYF. V and J are TRBV4-1 and TRBJ2-5; tentative D call: TRBD2 (5 bases). V lost 4 bases and J 5 bases, leaving 14 bases between the germline ends. In germline, CDR1 is MGHRA, CDR2 YSYEKL. There are 14 residues in the CDR3.

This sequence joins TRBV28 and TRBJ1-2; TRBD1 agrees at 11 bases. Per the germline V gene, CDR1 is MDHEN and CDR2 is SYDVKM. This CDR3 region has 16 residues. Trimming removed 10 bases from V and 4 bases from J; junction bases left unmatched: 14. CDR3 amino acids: CATLVGTGGIPYGYTF. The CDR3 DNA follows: TGTGCCACCCTAGTAGGGACAGGGGGGATTCCCTATGGCTACACCTTC.

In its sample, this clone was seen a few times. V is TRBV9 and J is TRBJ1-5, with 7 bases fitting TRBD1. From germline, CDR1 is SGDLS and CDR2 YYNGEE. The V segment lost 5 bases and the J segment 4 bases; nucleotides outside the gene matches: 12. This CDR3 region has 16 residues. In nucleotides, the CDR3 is TGTGCCAGCAGTCCGGGCGGGACAGAGACAAATCAGCCCCAGCATTTT. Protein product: CASSPGGTETNQPQHF.

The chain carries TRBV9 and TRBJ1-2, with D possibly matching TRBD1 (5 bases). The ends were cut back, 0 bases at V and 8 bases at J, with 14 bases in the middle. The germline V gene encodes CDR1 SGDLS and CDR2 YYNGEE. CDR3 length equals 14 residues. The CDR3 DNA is TGTGCCAGCAGCGTAGTGGCAGGGCCCGGGGGCTACACCTTC. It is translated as CASSVVAGPGGYTF.

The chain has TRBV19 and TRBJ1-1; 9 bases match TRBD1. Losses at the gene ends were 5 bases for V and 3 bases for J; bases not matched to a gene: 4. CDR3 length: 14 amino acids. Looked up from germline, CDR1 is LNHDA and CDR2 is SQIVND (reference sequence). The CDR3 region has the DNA TGTGCCAGTAGTTTGGGACAGGGCTACACTGAAGCTTTCTTT. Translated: CASSLGQGYTEAFF.

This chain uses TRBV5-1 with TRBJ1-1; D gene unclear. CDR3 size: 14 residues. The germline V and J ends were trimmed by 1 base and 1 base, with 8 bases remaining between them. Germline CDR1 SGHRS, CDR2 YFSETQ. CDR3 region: CASSLQGGNTEAFF. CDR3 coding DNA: TGCGCCAGCAGCTTGCAAGGAGGGAACACTGAAGCTTTCTTT.

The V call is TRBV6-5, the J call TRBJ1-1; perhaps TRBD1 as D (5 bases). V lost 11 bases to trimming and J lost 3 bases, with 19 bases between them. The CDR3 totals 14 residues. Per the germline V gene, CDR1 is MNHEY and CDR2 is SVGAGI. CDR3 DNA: TGTGCCTCCAATCTCCCGGGAGGGGACACTGAAGCTTTCTTT. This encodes CASNLPGGDTEAFF.

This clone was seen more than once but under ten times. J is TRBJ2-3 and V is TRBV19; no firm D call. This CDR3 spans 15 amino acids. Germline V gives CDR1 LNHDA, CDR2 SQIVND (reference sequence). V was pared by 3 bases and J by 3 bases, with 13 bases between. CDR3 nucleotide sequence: TGTGCCAGTAGTATTCGAGCAGGTGTTACAGATACGCAGTATTTT. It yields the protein CASSIRAGVTDTQYF.

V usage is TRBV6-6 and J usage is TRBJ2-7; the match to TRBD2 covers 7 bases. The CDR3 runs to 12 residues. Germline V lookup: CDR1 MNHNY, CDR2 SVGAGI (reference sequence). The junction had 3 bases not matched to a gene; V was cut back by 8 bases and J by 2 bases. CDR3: CASGTITYEQYF. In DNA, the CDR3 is TGTGCCAGCGGGACTATTACCTACGAGCAGTACTTC.